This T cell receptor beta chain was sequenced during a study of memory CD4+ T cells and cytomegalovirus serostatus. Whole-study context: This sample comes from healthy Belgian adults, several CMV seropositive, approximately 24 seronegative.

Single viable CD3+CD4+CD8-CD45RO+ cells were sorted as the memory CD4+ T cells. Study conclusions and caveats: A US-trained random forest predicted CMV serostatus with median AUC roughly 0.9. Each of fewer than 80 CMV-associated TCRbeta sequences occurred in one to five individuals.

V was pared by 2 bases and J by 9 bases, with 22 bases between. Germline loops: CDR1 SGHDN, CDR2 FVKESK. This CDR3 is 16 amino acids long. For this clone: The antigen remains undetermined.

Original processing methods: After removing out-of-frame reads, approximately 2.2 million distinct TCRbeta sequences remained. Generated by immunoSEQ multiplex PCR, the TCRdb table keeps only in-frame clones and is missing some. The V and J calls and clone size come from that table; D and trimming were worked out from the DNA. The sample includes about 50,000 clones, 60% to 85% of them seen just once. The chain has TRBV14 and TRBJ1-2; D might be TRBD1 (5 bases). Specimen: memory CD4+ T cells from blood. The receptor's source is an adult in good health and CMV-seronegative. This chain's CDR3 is CASSQTGGKFSGSYTF. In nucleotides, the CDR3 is TGTGCCAGCAGCCAAACGGGGGGGAAATTTTCCGGAAGCTACACCTTC.